The 10 T cell receptor beta chains below come from one sample, sequenced in a study of blood T cell repertoires in COVID-19. Profiling relied on immunoSEQ multiplex PCR, and the TCRdb table lists in-frame clones only, not all of them. This sample has approximately 100,000 clones, with around 87% found just once. Sequencing input: peripheral blood. Receptor source: a young woman with acute or convalescent COVID-19.

The chain uses TRBV30 and TRBJ2-7, with 11 bases fitting TRBD2. This CDR3 has 15 residues. Trimming took 3 bases from V and 0 from J; bases not matched to a gene: 4. The germline V gene has CDR1 GTSNPN and CDR2 SVGIG (reference sequence). CDR3 sequence reads: CAWRTSGDLSYEQYF. CDR3 bases: TGTGCCTGGAGGACTAGCGGGGACCTCTCCTACGAGCAGTACTTC.

The CDR3 DNA reads TGTGCCAGTAGTATCCTCGGGACTTCTAGCTCTGGAAACACCATATATTTT. Translated, it gives CASSILGTSSSGNTIYF. The chain recombines TRBV19 with TRBJ1-3, with TRBD1 as a possible D gene (5 bases). This CDR3 region has 17 residues. Trimming stripped 3 bases from V and 0 bases from J, with 15 bases between. Germline V CDR1 and CDR2: LNHDA, SQIVND (reference sequence).

In DNA form, the CDR3 reads TGCGCCAGCAGCCAAGCAGGGGGCCCGAACACCATATATTTT. Amino acid sequence: CASSQAGGPNTIYF. This rearrangement joins TRBV4-1 to TRBJ1-3; 8 positions agree with TRBD1. The CDR3 is 14 amino acids. V lost 1 base to trimming and J lost 7 bases; unmatched junction nucleotides: 3. Germline CDR1 is MGHRA and CDR2 is YSYEKL.

The chain has TRBV7-2 and TRBJ2-1, with 10 positions matching TRBD2. Looked up from germline, CDR1 is SGHTA and CDR2 is FQGNSA. V trimming: 1 base; J trimming: 4 bases; junction bases outside the gene matches: 4. This CDR3 has 16 residues. The DNA for the CDR3 is TGTGCCAGCAGCTTAGGGAGCGGGGGGGGTTACAATGAGCAGTTCTTC. Encoded protein: CASSLGSGGGYNEQFF. Full variable domain (rest looked up from reference TRBV7-2 and TRBJ2-1): GAGVSQSPSNKVTEKGKDVELRCDPISGHTALYWYRQSLGQGLEFLIYFQGNSAPDKSGLPSDRFSAERTGGSVSTLTIQRTQQEDSAVYLCASSLGSGGGYNEQFFGPGTRLTVL.

The V gene is TRBV7-9, the J gene TRBJ1-5, with a weak D call TRBD1 (5 bases). The germline V and J ends were trimmed by 3 bases and 0 bases, with 9 bases remaining between them. This CDR3 has 15 amino acids. Germline CDR1 is SEHNR and CDR2 is FQNEAQ (reference sequence). The CDR3 loop reads CASSLGQNSNQPQHF. CDR3 nucleotide sequence: TGTGCCAGCAGCTTGGGGCAGAATAGCAATCAGCCCCAGCATTTT.

The chain combines TRBV4-1 with TRBJ1-2, with a possible D match to TRBD1 (6 bases). This CDR3 is 14 amino acids long. Germline V CDR1 and CDR2: MGHRA, YSYEKL. V was shortened by 5 bases and J by 2 bases, with 12 bases between the two germline ends. The CDR3 DNA follows: TGCGCCAGCAGCAGGGGGTCAGGGAACTATGGCTACACCTTC. Translating it yields CASSRGSGNYGYTF.

The chain couples TRBV5-6 to TRBJ2-1; tentative D call: TRBD1 (5 bases). Trimming left V 3 bases short and J 10 bases short, with 11 bases between. The length of the CDR3 is 12 residues. Germline CDR1 and CDR2: SGHDT and YYEEEE. The CDR3 DNA sequence: TGTGCCAGCAGCTCGTGGGGCGCCGAGCAGTTCTTC. It translates to CASSSWGAEQFF. The entire variable domain, with the rest obtained from reference TRBV5-6 and TRBJ2-1, is as follows: DAGVTQSPTHLIKTRGQQVTLRCSPKSGHDTVSWYQQALGQGPQFIFQYYEEEERQRGNFPDRFSGHQFPNYSSELNVNALLLGDSALYLCASSSWGAEQFFGPGTRLTVL.

The CDR3 spells CASSLTQWGGRQPQHF. In DNA, the CDR3 is TGTGCCAGCAGCTTAACGCAATGGGGGGGCAGGCAGCCCCAGCATTTT. The gene calls are TRBV7-3 and TRBJ1-5, with TRBD1 as a possible D gene (6 bases). The V gene lost 0 bases and the J gene lost 7 bases, with 16 bases spanning the gap. CDR3 length equals 16 residues. The germline gives CDR1 SGHTA, CDR2 FQGTGA.

The gene calls are TRBV24-1 and TRBJ1-2; D might be TRBD1 (6 bases). The CDR3 is made up of 14 amino acids. Germline lookup yields CDR1 KGHDR and CDR2 SFDVKD. Trimming left V 4 bases short and J 1 base short, with 9 bases between. In DNA form, the CDR3 reads TGTGCCACCAGTGACTCGACAGGTAACTATGGCTACACCTTC. The encoded protein is CATSDSTGNYGYTF.

The genes are TRBV2 and TRBJ1-2, with 8 bases aligning to TRBD1. Trimming removed 7 bases from V and 3 bases from J; junction bases left unmatched: 7. This CDR3 has 14 amino acids. CDR1 and CDR2 from the germline V gene are SNHLY and FYNNEI. CDR3 DNA sequence: TGTGCCAGCACTACGGGACAGGTATACTATGGCTACACCTTC. Encoded protein: CASTTGQVYYGYTF.